Shown below are 19 T cell receptor beta chains from a single sample sequenced in a study of blood T cell repertoires in COVID-19. Profiling relied on immunoSEQ multiplex PCR, and the TCRdb table lists in-frame clones only, not all of them. The sample has 300,000 to 450,000 clones, approximately 90% seen once; the top ten hold roughly 1%. Material: PBMCs or T cells enriched from blood (not recorded which). The receptors here all came from a man aged 18 to 29 who had recovered from COVID-19.

The chain is built from TRBV12-5 and TRBJ1-4; D is unresolved. Germline CDR1 and CDR2: LGHNT and FRNRAP. CDR3 length: 16 residues. Between the trimmed V and J ends, which lost 2 bases and 0 bases, there was a span of 10 bases. The DNA for the CDR3 is TGTGCTAGTGGTTTGTCGGCGGGTGCAACTAATGAAAAACTGTTTTTT. The encoded protein is CASGLSAGATNEKLFF.

The V call is TRBV29-1, the J call TRBJ1-2; 7 bases agree with TRBD1. V shed 5 bases and J 2 bases; nucleotides not matched to a gene: 5. The CDR3 has 13 amino acids. Germline assignment: CDR1 SQVTM and CDR2 ANQGSEA. Written as DNA, the CDR3 is TGCAGCGTTAACAGGGGCGAAAACTATGGCTACACCTTC. Translated, it gives CSVNRGENYGYTF.

The chain recombines TRBV12-5 with TRBJ1-1; 8 nucleotides line up with TRBD1. CDR1 is LGHNT and CDR2 is FRNRAP in the germline V gene. V lost 4 bases, J lost 3 bases, and 4 bases stayed unmatched. The CDR3 runs 14 residues. The CDR3 region is CASGWTGTYTEAFF. DNA of the CDR3: TGTGCTAGTGGTTGGACAGGGACTTACACTGAAGCTTTCTTT.

This rearrangement joins TRBV5-4 to TRBJ2-1; TRBD2 matches 11 bases. V lost 2 bases, J lost 4 bases, and 2 bases stayed unmatched. The germline V gene encodes CDR1 SGHNT and CDR2 YYREEE (reference sequence). The CDR3 has 15 amino acids. The CDR3 coding sequence is TGTGCCAGCAGCTTAGGACTAGCGGGTTACAATGAGCAGTTCTTC. It specifies CASSLGLAGYNEQFF.

V is TRBV13 and J is TRBJ1-3; the D gene is possibly TRBD1 (5 bases). The CDR3 has 16 residues. Per the germline V gene, CDR1 is PRHDT and CDR2 is FYEKMQ (reference sequence). Trimming stripped 4 bases from V and 0 bases from J, with 13 bases between. The CDR3 DNA follows: TGTGCCAGCAGCTCCTTAGGAAGGGGCTCTGGAAACACCATATATTTT. Encoded protein: CASSSLGRGSGNTIYF.

The chain has TRBV9 and TRBJ2-7, with 8 positions matching TRBD1. The CDR3 contains 16 residues. Looked up from germline, CDR1 is SGDLS and CDR2 is YYNGEE. Germline trimming cut 2 bases from V and 3 bases from J; bases unmatched to any gene: 10. The CDR3 sequence is CASSVGQGASVYEQYF. The DNA for the CDR3 is TGTGCCAGCAGCGTGGGGCAGGGGGCCAGTGTCTACGAGCAGTACTTC.

CDR3 in amino acids: CAWSRGTQETQYF. The CDR3 DNA is TGTGCCTGGAGTAGAGGGACACAAGAGACCCAGTACTTC. This chain joins TRBV30 and TRBJ2-5, with D maybe TRBD1 (6 bases). CDR3 size: 13 residues. CDR1 GTSNPN and CDR2 SVGIG come from the germline V gene (reference sequence). V lost 2 bases and J lost 2, with 9 bases in between.

This clone was found once. The chain carries TRBV13 and TRBJ2-1; 9 bases align to TRBD2. CDR1 and CDR2 from the germline V gene are PRHDT and FYEKMQ (reference sequence). The CDR3 consists of 15 residues. V lost 0 bases and J lost 4; bases outside the gene matches: 1. The CDR3 sequence is CASSLGAGGYNEQFF. The CDR3 bases are TGTGCCAGCAGCTTAGGAGCGGGGGGTTACAATGAGCAGTTCTTC.

About this clone: At one of its ends the junction is not consistent with the germline gene, which may arise from a read error. The V call is TRBV11-2, the J call TRBJ2-7; TRBD1 might be the D (8 bases). From germline, CDR1 is SGHAT and CDR2 FQNNGV. The CDR3 has 15 residues. This chain's CDR3 is CASSLDRGGPYEQYF. The CDR3 nucleotides read TGTGCCAGCAGCCTAGACAGGGGAGGGCCCTACGAGCAGTACTTC. Full variable domain (remainder filled in from reference TRBV11-2 and TRBJ2-7): EAGVAQSPRYKIIEKRQSVAFWCNPISGHATLYWYQQILGQGPKLLIQFQNNGVVDDSQLPKDRFSAERLKGVDSTLKIQPAKLEDSAVYLCASSLDRGGPYEQYFGPGTRLTVT.

The chain carries TRBV19 and TRBJ1-1, with 9 positions matching TRBD1. The germline CDR1 and CDR2 sequences are LNHDA and SQIVND (reference sequence). Trimming took 6 bases from V and 6 from J; bases not matched to a gene: 8. The CDR3 totals 14 residues. CDR3 sequence: CASSEQGASAEAFF. In DNA, the CDR3 is TGTGCCAGTAGCGAACAGGGGGCAAGTGCTGAAGCTTTCTTT.

The chain recombines TRBV11-2 with TRBJ1-5, with D hard to call. CDR1 is SGHAT, CDR2 FQNNGV, per germline. V was pared by 5 bases and J by 7 bases, with 18 bases between. The CDR3 has 15 amino acids. CDR3 nucleotides: TGTGCCAGCAGCCCCCAGGCGGGGAGGGAACAGCCCCAGCATTTT. Translation: CASSPQAGREQPQHF.

The chain couples TRBV28 to TRBJ1-5, with TRBD1 matching 7 bases. The CDR3 has 15 residues. Per the germline V gene, CDR1 is MDHEN and CDR2 is SYDVKM. With V trimmed by 5 bases and J by 1 base, 5 bases remained unmatched. The CDR3 bases are TGTGCCAGCAGTCGGCCGACAGGGAGCAATCAGCCCCAGCATTTT. This sequence encodes CASSRPTGSNQPQHF.

The chain joins TRBV2 to TRBJ1-4; the D gene is possibly TRBD1 (6 bases). Germline lookup yields CDR1 SNHLY and CDR2 FYNNEI. Trimming stripped 5 bases from V and 7 bases from J, with 17 bases between. This CDR3 region has 15 residues. The CDR3 DNA reads as TGTGCCAGCAGTTTACAGGGCTTCGCGGGTGAAAAACTGTTTTTT. Translation: CASSLQGFAGEKLFF.

The V and J genes are TRBV5-1 and TRBJ2-7, with TRBD2 matching 9 bases. The CDR3 spans 14 residues. V was pared by 5 bases and J by 3 bases, with 6 bases of the junction left unmatched. The germline CDR1 and CDR2 sequences are SGHRS and YFSETQ. The CDR3 is CASSPGTSNYEQYF. The CDR3 nucleotides are TGCGCCAGCAGTCCCGGGACTAGCAACTACGAGCAGTACTTC.

Turning to this clone: This sample also contains other DNA sequences that code for the same CDR3. J is TRBJ1-1 and V is TRBV18, with 7 positions matching TRBD1. The junction had 12 bases not matched to a gene; V was cut back by 6 bases and J by 5 bases. Germline values: CDR1 KGHSH, CDR2 LQKENI. This CDR3 region has 15 residues. The CDR3 is CASSPNGQGGTEAFF. The CDR3 coding sequence is TGTGCCAGCTCGCCAAACGGGCAGGGGGGAACTGAAGCTTTCTTT.

There are a few counts of this clone. This chain links TRBV18 with TRBJ1-6; D gene uncertain. Germline V CDR1 and CDR2: KGHSH, LQKENI. This CDR3 spans 13 amino acids. The ends were cut back, 0 bases at V and 10 bases at J, with 7 bases in the middle. The CDR3 sequence: CASSPPPGSPLHF. The CDR3 nucleotides are TGTGCCAGCTCACCACCCCCGGGGTCACCCCTCCACTTT.

This chain uses TRBV4-3 with TRBJ2-7, with 8 positions matching TRBD1. Germline lookup yields CDR1 LGHNA and CDR2 YSLEER. The V gene end was trimmed by 5 bases and the J gene end by 1 base; junction bases not matched to a gene: 7. The CDR3 length is 15 residues. In nucleotides, the CDR3 is TGCGCCAGCAGCTTGAACAGGGGGAGATCCTACGAGCAGTACTTC. Translating it yields CASSLNRGRSYEQYF.

The chain employs TRBV3-1 (or the pseudogene TRBV3-2) and TRBJ1-6; D might be TRBD1 (6 bases). Germline V gene sequence: CDR1 LGHDT, CDR2 YNNKEL (reference sequence). The ends were cut back, 1 base at V and 5 bases at J, with 6 bases in the middle. CDR3 length equals 14 residues. CDR3 DNA: TGTGCCAGCAGCCAAGGACAGGATAATTCACCCCTCCACTTT. Translated, it gives CASSQGQDNSPLHF.

V is TRBV29-1 and J is TRBJ1-1, with TRBD1 matching 8 bases. Looked up from germline, CDR1 is SQVTM and CDR2 is ANQGSEA. CDR3 length: 14 amino acids. J lost 0 bases, V lost 4 bases, and 4 bases had no gene match. CDR3 nucleotides: TGCAGCGTTGTTGGACAGGGCATGAACACTGAAGCTTTCTTT. Protein product: CSVVGQGMNTEAFF.